This TCR beta chain derives from a study of blood T cell repertoires in COVID-19. About the study: The United States, Italy and Spain supplied acute and convalescent COVID-19 samples. The cDNA or gDNA used as material had been derived from T cells, B-cell-depleted T cells, or PBMCs.

Assay used: immunoSEQ multiplex PCR; TCRdb lists only in-frame clones, some missing. Of approximately 180,000 clones listed, 82% were seen once; the top ten hold approximately 4.7%. Residents of about two dozen US areas, aged about 18 to 95 years, made up the participants. Cohort allocation depended upon clinical history that participants reported. This clone was counted only a few times. This CDR3 region has 14 residues. The germline CDR1 and CDR2 sequences are LNHDA and SQIVND (reference sequence). J lost 4 bases, V lost 6 bases, and 8 bases had no gene match. This TCR came from a woman aged 55-69 years with acute COVID-19. The gene calls are TRBV19 and TRBJ1-1; 7 bases line up with TRBD1. Sequencing input: PBMCs or T cells enriched from blood (not recorded which). DNA for the CDR3: TGTGCCAGTAGACTAGAGGGGGCGGTCACTGAAGCTTTCTTT. It encodes CASRLEGAVTEAFF.